This T cell receptor beta chain was recorded in a study of blood T cell repertoires in COVID-19. Study-level background: Samples representing acute and convalescent COVID-19 were sourced from the United States, Italy and Spain. T cells, B-cell-depleted T cells, or PBMCs provided the cDNA or gDNA that served as material.

Germline CDR1 and CDR2: MNHEY and SMNVEV (reference sequence). Trimming removed 3 bases from V and 4 bases from J; junction bases left unmatched: 8. CDR3 length: 15 amino acids. Original methodology: Estimated nucleated cell counts came from reference gene primer amplification. Generated by immunoSEQ multiplex PCR, the TCRdb table keeps only in-frame clones and is missing some. That table furnishes V, J and clone size, whereas the DNA furnished D and trimming. Here the sample spans approximately 240,000 clones, approximately 81% being singletons. Sequenced sample: peripheral blood. The TCR was taken from a man in his fifties who had recovered from COVID-19. The rearrangement joins TRBV27 to TRBJ2-7; TRBD1 agrees at 8 bases. The CDR3: CASSFRNRGSYEQYF. In DNA, the CDR3 is TGTGCCAGCAGTTTCCGTAACAGGGGGTCTTACGAGCAGTACTTC.